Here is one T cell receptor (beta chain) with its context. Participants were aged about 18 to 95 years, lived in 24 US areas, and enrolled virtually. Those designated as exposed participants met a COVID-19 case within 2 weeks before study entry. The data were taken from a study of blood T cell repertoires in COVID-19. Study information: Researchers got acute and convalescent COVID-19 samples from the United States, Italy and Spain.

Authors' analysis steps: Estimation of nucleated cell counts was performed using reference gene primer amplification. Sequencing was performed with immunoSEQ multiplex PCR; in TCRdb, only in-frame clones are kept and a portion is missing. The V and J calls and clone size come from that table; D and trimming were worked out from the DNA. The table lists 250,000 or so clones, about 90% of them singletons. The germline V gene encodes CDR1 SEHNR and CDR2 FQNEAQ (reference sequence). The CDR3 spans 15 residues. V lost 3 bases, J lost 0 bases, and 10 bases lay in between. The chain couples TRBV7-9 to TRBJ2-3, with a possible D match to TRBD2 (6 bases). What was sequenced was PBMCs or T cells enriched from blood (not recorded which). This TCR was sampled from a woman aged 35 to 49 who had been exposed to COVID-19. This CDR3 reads CASSFSSGSTDTQYF. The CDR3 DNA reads TGTGCCAGCAGCTTTTCCAGCGGGAGCACAGATACGCAGTATTTT.